This TCR beta chain emerged from a study of control samples from healthy donors and cancer patients. The CDR3 has 14 residues. Unmatched junction bases numbered 6, after V lost 7 bases and J lost 1 base. CDR1 is SGDLS and CDR2 is YYNGEE in the germline V gene. Measured with immunoSEQ multiplex PCR; TCRdb has only the in-frame clones, and not every one. This sample contains some 190,000 clones. The clonotype comes from a woman younger than 45 in good health. Sequenced sample: blood. This chain connects TRBV9 to TRBJ2-5; 8 bases fit TRBD2. The CDR3 DNA sequence: TGTGCCAGCTCCAGCGGGGGAGTCCAAGAGACCCAGTACTTC. Its translation: CASSSGGVQETQYF. Combining the CDR3 with reference TRBV9 and TRBJ2-5 gives the whole variable domain DSGVTQTPKHLITATGQRVTLRCSPRSGDLSVYWYQQSLDQGLQFLIQYYNGEERAKGNILERFSAQQFPDLHSELNLSSLELGDSALYFCASSSGGVQETQYFGPGTRLLVL.